Reported below is one T cell receptor (beta chain). The antigen remains undetermined. Since a much larger clone is just one base distant, this may be a read error. It was from 20,000 to 1,000,000 sorted cells, with 10%, 30% or 50% RNA, that naive CD8 libraries came. Naive CD8 T cells, phenotype CD8+CD4-CCR7+CD45RA+, were sorted. The sample is drawn from a study of molecular identifiers for immune sequencing clone quantification. Whole-study results and caveats: Because of identical TCR molecules sharing a barcode, sizes of highly expanded clones could be underestimated.

TCRdb analysed the PCR reads with MiXCR anew, one entry per CDR3 protein. The sample gives around 470,000 distinct CDR3 sequences, about a fifth of which show up once; more than 0.8% is in the top ten. The V gene lost 1 base and the J gene lost 5 bases, with 14 bases spanning the gap. CDR1 MGHRA and CDR2 YSYEKL come from the germline V gene. The CDR3 runs 15 residues. The sequence was obtained from a human donor in good health. Some libraries in this study had Jurkat cell RNA spiked in. J is TRBJ2-5 and V is TRBV4-1, with D unresolved. The sequenced material came from naive CD8+ T cells from blood, with Jurkat cell RNA spiked in. Regarding subset: FACS-sorted CD8+CD4-CCR7+CD45RA+ naive T cells. CDR3 residues: CASSQVRGSVETQYF. Written as DNA, the CDR3 is TGCGCCAGCAGCCAAGTCAGAGGCTCGGTGGAGACCCAGTACTTC.